This is a list of T cell receptor beta chains from one sample in a study of T cell responses to AZD1222 COVID-19 vaccine. Method: immunoSEQ multiplex PCR; TCRdb's copy keeps in-frame clones and lacks some. Here the sample spans over 45,000 clones, 70% to 90% being singletons. This material consisted of peripheral blood, taken 28 days after the second AZD1222 dose. These receptors originate from an adult who received the AZD1222 COVID-19 vaccine. Both conserved end residues are part of each CDR3. A D gene is named only where the DNA matches it firmly. A clone size is listed for some rows: how often the clone was seen (once, few, many), or a class if it is expanded.

CDR3 | DNA | size | D | J | V
CASSPRGAGVYEQYF | TGTGCCAGCAGCCCCCGAGGAGCGGGCGTCTACGAGCAGTACTTC | few | . | TRBJ2-7 | TRBV3-1/TRBV3-2
CASSLERGGYTF | TGTGCCAGCAGTCTCGAACGGGGTGGCTACACCTTC | . | . | TRBJ1-2 | TRBV2
CASSPEWGGDNEQFF | TGTGCCAGCTCACCCGAGTGGGGAGGGGACAATGAGCAGTTCTTC | . | TRBD2 | TRBJ2-1 | TRBV18
CASSPTATNEKLFF | TGTGCCAGCAGTCCTACCGCAACTAATGAAAAACTGTTTTTT | . | . | TRBJ1-4 | TRBV6-5
CASSDGTGGWYGYTF | TGTGCCAGCAGTGACGGGACAGGGGGATGGTATGGCTACACCTTC | . | TRBD1 | TRBJ1-2 | TRBV2
CASSEAGTDTQYF | TGTGCCAGCAGTGAGGCAGGGACAGATACGCAGTATTTT | . | . | TRBJ2-3 | TRBV2
CASSFRPTDTQYF | TGTGCCAGCAGTTTTCGGCCGACAGATACGCAGTATTTT | once | . | TRBJ2-3 | TRBV6-5
CSLEGGESYNEQFF | TGCAGCCTCGAGGGCGGGGAGTCCTACAATGAGCAGTTCTTC | . | . | TRBJ2-1 | TRBV29-1
CASSDRTGLYEQYF | TGTGCCAGCAGCGACCGGACAGGGCTTTACGAGCAGTACTTC | . | TRBD1 | TRBJ2-7 | TRBV5-5
CASSQESLSGLEAFF | TGCGCCAGCAGCCAAGAAAGTTTGAGTGGGCTTGAAGCTTTCTTT | . | . | TRBJ1-1 | TRBV4-1
CASSQDRTATQYF | TGCGCCAGCAGCCAAGACCGGACAGCCACCCAGTACTTC | . | . | TRBJ2-5 | TRBV4-3
CASSFRGYEQYF | TGTGCCAGCAGCTTCAGGGGCTACGAGCAGTACTTC | . | . | TRBJ2-7 | TRBV5-5
CSVLLVGYTF | TGCAGCGTCCTCCTTGTCGGCTACACCTTC | . | . | TRBJ1-2 | TRBV29-1
CASRGVRGEQYF | TGTGCCAGCAGGGGGGTGAGGGGCGAGCAGTACTTC | . | . | TRBJ2-7 | TRBV9
CASSPDRGHEKLFF | TGTGCCAGCAGCCCAGACAGGGGGCACGAAAAACTGTTTTTT | . | TRBD1 | TRBJ1-4 | TRBV5-5
CASSPWAGTGELFF | TGTGCCAGCAGTCCCTGGGCGGGTACCGGGGAGCTGTTTTTT | . | . | TRBJ2-2 | TRBV28
CASSTQQGQGASGYTF | TGTGCCAGTAGTACCCAGCAGGGACAGGGGGCGTCGGGCTACACCTTC | . | TRBD1 | TRBJ1-2 | TRBV19
CASSLGLAMQETQYF | TGTGCCAGCAGCTTAGGATTGGCAATGCAGGAGACCCAGTACTTC | . | . | TRBJ2-5 | TRBV7-6
CASTTVLGQGINEQFF | TGTGCCAGCACAACGGTATTAGGACAGGGCATCAATGAGCAGTTCTTC | . | TRBD1 | TRBJ2-1 | TRBV7-9
CASSSLWNRGPTEAFF | TGTGCCAGCAGTTCACTTTGGAACAGGGGGCCCACTGAAGCTTTCTTT | few | TRBD1 | TRBJ1-1 | TRBV6-5
CASSISGTGDRAAQHF | TGTGCCAGTAGTATCTCCGGGACAGGGGACCGGGCGGCCCAGCATTTT | . | TRBD1 | TRBJ1-5 | TRBV19
CASGLVLAGRNNEQFF | TGTGCTAGTGGTTTGGTTCTAGCGGGCCGGAACAATGAGCAGTTCTTC | . | TRBD2 | TRBJ2-1 | TRBV12-5
CASSLAGTGISPLHF | TGCGCCAGCAGCTTGGCGGGGACAGGCATTTCACCCCTCCACTTT | . | TRBD1 | TRBJ1-6 | TRBV5-1
CASSQVGRRDELFF | TGCGCCAGCAGCCAAGTGGGCCGGCGTGATGAGCTGTTTTTT | . | . | TRBJ2-2 | TRBV4-1
CASSSLTGTSGSLAKNIQYF | TGTGCCAGCAGTTCACTAACCGGGACTAGCGGGAGTTTAGCCAAAAACATTCAGTACTTC | . | TRBD2 | TRBJ2-4 | TRBV28
CASSQEASFNYGYTF | TGCGCCAGCAGCCAAGAGGCCAGCTTTAACTATGGCTACACCTTC | . | . | TRBJ1-2 | TRBV4-1
CASSSEHGRNTGELFF | TGTGCCAGCAGCTCCGAGCATGGGAGAAACACCGGGGAGCTGTTTTTT | . | . | TRBJ2-2 | TRBV7-9
CASKPGLARETQYF | TGTGCCAGCAAACCGGGACTAGCCCGAGAGACCCAGTACTTC | . | TRBD2 | TRBJ2-5 | TRBV6-6
CASSFGGVSYEQYF | TGCGCCAGCAGCTTCGGCGGGGTTTCCTACGAGCAGTACTTC | once | . | TRBJ2-7 | TRBV5-1
CASKLSGTGGTGNEKLFF | TGTGCCAGCAAGCTTTCCGGGACAGGGGGCACTGGTAATGAAAAACTGTTTTTT | . | TRBD1 | TRBJ1-4 | TRBV19
CASRTGVNYGYTF | TGTGCCAGCAGGACAGGGGTAAACTATGGCTACACCTTC | . | TRBD1 | TRBJ1-2 | TRBV6-5
CASSSGGSGRNSGNTIYF | TGTGCCAGCAGTTCGGGGGGGAGTGGACGGAACTCTGGAAACACCATATATTTT | . | . | TRBJ1-3 | TRBV28
CASSESANSPLHF | TGCGCCAGCAGTGAGTCGGCTAATTCACCCCTCCACTTT | . | . | TRBJ1-6 | TRBV10-2
CASSGGTPFGETQYF | TGTGCCAGCAGTGGGGGGACCCCCTTTGGAGAGACCCAGTACTTC | . | . | TRBJ2-5 | TRBV2
CASSGRGRRRGAFF | TGTGCCAGCAGTGGGCGGGGGCGACGGCGGGGAGCTTTCTTT | . | . | TRBJ1-1 | TRBV25-1
CASSYLRARDEQFF | TGTGCCAGCAGTTATTTAAGGGCCCGGGATGAGCAGTTCTTC | few | . | TRBJ2-1 | TRBV6-2/TRBV6-3
CASSLDWDSTDTQYF | TGCGCCAGCAGCTTGGACTGGGACAGCACAGATACGCAGTATTTT | . | . | TRBJ2-3 | TRBV5-1
CATSDPYFGPLQFF | . | once | . | TRBJ2-1 | TRBV24-1
CASTRNLNTEAFF | TGTGCCAGCACTCGTAATTTGAACACTGAAGCTTTCTTT | . | . | TRBJ1-1 | TRBV6-5
CASSSYPGDGGSEQYF | TGTGCCAGCAGCTCATACCCAGGGGACGGGGGTTCCGAGCAGTACTTC | . | . | TRBJ2-7 | TRBV7-8
CASSKVSPYEQYF | TGTGCCAGCAGCAAAGTAAGTCCCTACGAGCAGTACTTC | . | . | TRBJ2-7 | TRBV21-1
CASSELESSYEQYF | TGTGCCAGCAGTGAGCTGGAGAGTTCCTACGAGCAGTACTTC | . | . | TRBJ2-7 | TRBV6-1
CASAAIGVPDYGYTF | TGCGCCAGCGCCGCTATAGGGGTACCAGACTATGGCTACACCTTC | . | . | TRBJ1-2 | TRBV5-1
CASSARGENTGELFF | TGTGCCAGTTCTGCCCGGGGGGAAAACACCGGGGAGCTGTTTTTT | few | TRBD2 | TRBJ2-2 | TRBV19
CASTPGMGPVYGYTF | TGTGCCAGCACCCCAGGGATGGGTCCTGTCTATGGCTACACCTTC | . | . | TRBJ1-2 | TRBV6-5
CASSPVSGWKADGELFF | TGTGCCAGCAGTCCGGTTAGCGGGTGGAAAGCGGACGGGGAGCTGTTTTTT | . | TRBD2 | TRBJ2-2 | TRBV6-2/TRBV6-3
CASSLGEQYF | TGTGCCAGCAGCTTAGGAGAGCAGTACTTC | . | . | TRBJ2-7 | TRBV13
CASSSGQNNYGYTF | TGTGCCAGCAGTTCGGGACAGAACAACTATGGCTACACCTTC | . | TRBD1 | TRBJ1-2 | TRBV2
CASSLAPGPMLDTEAFF | TGTGCCAGCAGCTTAGCTCCGGGACCTATGTTGGACACTGAAGCTTTCTTT | . | . | TRBJ1-1 | TRBV7-9
CASSQVHSYEQYF | TGTGCCAGCAGCCAAGTGCACAGCTACGAGCAGTACTTC | . | . | TRBJ2-7 | TRBV14